This is a list of T cell receptor beta chains from one sample in a study of chemoradiotherapy in HPV16-positive cancers. Clones were sequenced by immunoSEQ multiplex PCR, and TCRdb holds only the in-frame ones, with some missing. The table has fewer than 40,000 clones, 75% to 85% seen once; the top ten hold approximately 5.4%. Specimen: blood, collected from a patient who underwent chemoradiotherapy. These receptors all come from a human donor with HPV-associated anogenital cancer. CDR3s include the opening cysteine and the closing phenylalanine or tryptophan. A D gene is named only where the DNA matches it firmly. Clone size, where shown, is once, few, many, or a class for clones that have expanded.

clone_size j_call d_call v_call cdr3_nt cdr3_aa
- TRBJ2-7 - TRBV6-5 TGTGCCAGCACTTCGCTCTCCCCTCACGAGCAGTACTTC CASTSLSPHEQYF
- TRBJ2-3 - TRBV4-3 TGCGCCAGCAGCCAAGGCGGGCTAGCGATTAGCACAGATACGCAGTATTTT CASSQGGLAISTDTQYF
- TRBJ1-6 - TRBV5-6 TGTGCCAGCAGCGCAGACCTTGATTCACCCCTCCACTTT CASSADLDSPLHF
- TRBJ2-2 - TRBV5-1 TGCGCCAGCGACTTGGGGAACACCGGGGAGCTGTTTTTT CASDLGNTGELFF
- TRBJ2-1 - TRBV10-3 TGTGCCATCAGTGATACAGGGACTTCCTACAATGAGCAGTTCTTC CAISDTGTSYNEQFF
- TRBJ2-4 - TRBV2 TGTGCCAGCAGTGAATGGGGGGCCGGTTGGACCAAAAACATTCAGTACTTC CASSEWGAGWTKNIQYF
- TRBJ2-7 TRBD1 TRBV4-2 TGTGCCAGCAGCTTTTCCTCGACAGGGGGCGTATACGAGCAGTACTTC CASSFSSTGGVYEQYF
- TRBJ2-7 TRBD1 TRBV6-1 TGTGCCAGCAGTCAAAACAGGGGGGTCTACGAGCAGTACTTC CASSQNRGVYEQYF
- TRBJ1-4 - TRBV13 TGTGCCAGCAGCACCCGGGCTACAACTAATGAAAAACTGTTTTTT CASSTRATTNEKLFF
- TRBJ1-2 - TRBV9 TGTGCCAGCAGCCGGGACGACTATGGCTACACCTTC CASSRDDYGYTF
- TRBJ2-5 - TRBV15 TGTGCCACCAGCAGAGATCGTAGCGGGACCCAGTACTTC CATSRDRSGTQYF
- TRBJ2-7 - TRBV9 TGTGCCAGCAGCGTGGATGGTGAGACTACCTACGAGCAGTACTTC CASSVDGETTYEQYF
- TRBJ1-2 - TRBV19 TGTGCCAGTACCGGTGTGGACTATGGCTACACCTTC CASTGVDYGYTF
few TRBJ1-5 - TRBV7-2 TGTGCCAGCAGCTTCCGGAATCAGCCCCAGCATTTT CASSFRNQPQHF
once TRBJ2-3 TRBD2 TRBV4-3 TGCGCCAGCAGCCAGCCCCTTGGCGGGGGAAATACGCAGTATTTT CASSQPLGGGNTQYF
- TRBJ2-7 TRBD1 TRBV9 TGTGCCAGCTCCAGGGCCGGGACAGGCGCCGAGCAGTACTTC CASSRAGTGAEQYF
few TRBJ2-2 - TRBV5-4 TGTGCCAGCCGACGGTGGAACACCGGGGAGCTGTTTTTT CASRRWNTGELFF
- TRBJ1-1 - TRBV7-9 TGTGCCAGCAGCCCAGAGGGGGGCGCTGAAGCTTTCTTT CASSPEGGAEAFF
- TRBJ1-5 - TRBV5-6 TGTGCCAGCAGTTTGGGGGGGGGCAGTGGCAATCAGCCCCAGCATTTT CASSLGGGSGNQPQHF
once TRBJ2-2 TRBD2 TRBV2 TGTGCCAGCAGGGCCAGGACTAGCGGGGGGAACACCGGGGAGCTGTTTTTT CASRARTSGGNTGELFF
- TRBJ1-2 TRBD1 TRBV5-1 TGCGCCAGCAGCTTGGGTAGCACAGGGGGCCCACTTTATGGCTACACCTTC CASSLGSTGGPLYGYTF
- TRBJ1-1 - TRBV7-8 TGTGCCAGCAGCTTAGCGGGCAGGGAGATCGGATTGGGCCTCTTT CASSLAGREIGLGLF
- TRBJ1-2 - TRBV9 TGTGCCAGCAGCGTACAGGGGAACTATGGCTACACCTTC CASSVQGNYGYTF
- TRBJ1-4 TRBD1 TRBV5-6 TGTGCCAGCAGCATCGGACAGGGTTTCACTAATGAAAAACTGTTTTTT CASSIGQGFTNEKLFF
once TRBJ2-7 TRBD2 TRBV5-1 TGCGCCAGCAGCCCCGGGACTAGCGGAGACGAGCAGTACTTC CASSPGTSGDEQYF
- TRBJ1-2 TRBD1 TRBV7-2 TGTGCCAGCAGCTCCTCATCGGGGACAGGGGGACATGGCTACACCTTC CASSSSSGTGGHGYTF
- TRBJ2-7 - TRBV6-5 TGTGCCGGCAGACACCCAGGGACCTACGAGCAGTACTTC CAGRHPGTYEQYF
- TRBJ2-1 - TRBV30 TGTGCCTGGAGTGTACCCTGGGGGAGCAATGAGCAGTTCTTC CAWSVPWGSNEQFF
- TRBJ1-2 - TRBV6-1 TGTGCCAGCAGTTCATCACAGGCGGGCATAAGTGGCTACACCTTC CASSSSQAGISGYTF
- TRBJ1-2 - TRBV2 TGTGCCAGCAGTGCACGACAGTTAGCTAACTATGGCTACACCTTC CASSARQLANYGYTF
few TRBJ2-4 TRBD1 TRBV19 TGTGCCAGCATGAGGGGGACAGGGAAAAACATTCAGTACTTC CASMRGTGKNIQYF
- TRBJ1-1 TRBD1 TRBV6-1 TGTGCCAGCAGTGCCCCCCGGACAGGGAGGGGGACTGAAGCTTTCTTT CASSAPRTGRGTEAFF
few TRBJ2-7 - TRBV2 TGTGCCAGCAGCGGACAGACCTACGAGCAGTACTTC CASSGQTYEQYF
- TRBJ2-2 - TRBV7-9 TGTGCCAGCAGCCCCCCTGAGGGGCGGACCGGGGAGCTGTTTTTT CASSPPEGRTGELFF
- TRBJ2-7 - TRBV5-4 TGTGCCAGCAGCTTGGGTGCCGTCCCCTACGAGCAGTACTTC CASSLGAVPYEQYF
few TRBJ1-4 - TRBV11-2 TGTGCCAGCAGCCGAAAGATGGGTTGGAGTGAAAAACTGTTTTTT CASSRKMGWSEKLFF
- TRBJ2-4 TRBD1 TRBV6-1 TGTGCCAGCAGTGAAGTACAGGGGGCATCGAGGAACTTC CASSEVQGASRNF
- TRBJ1-6 - TRBV7-2 TGTGCCAGCAGTCCGCTCGAGGGCACCATTGGGAATTCACCCCTCCACTTT CASSPLEGTIGNSPLHF
- TRBJ2-1 TRBD2 TRBV7-3 TGTGCCAGCAGCCCGACTCGCGGGGGAAAAATCAATGAGCAGTTCTTC CASSPTRGGKINEQFF
- TRBJ2-1 - TRBV5-1 TGCGCCAGCAGCTCGCAGGGGTACAATGAGCAGTTCTTC CASSSQGYNEQFF
- TRBJ2-5 - TRBV6-1 TGTGCCAGCAGCCGCGGACACCTAAGCCACTTC CASSRGHLSHF
- TRBJ1-1 TRBD1 TRBV5-1 TGCGCCAGCAGCATGGGACAGGGGGACACTGAAGCTTTCTTT CASSMGQGDTEAFF
- TRBJ2-5 - TRBV25-1 TGTGCCAGCAAAATGACAGGTCAAGAGACCCAGTACTTC CASKMTGQETQYF
- TRBJ1-6 - TRBV7-2 TGTGCCAGCAGCTGGGACGTGGGCACAAATAATTCACCCCTCCACTTT CASSWDVGTNNSPLHF
- TRBJ1-1 TRBD1 TRBV30 TGTGCCTGGAGTGGACAGGGTTACCGATTGAACACTGAAGCTTTCTTT CAWSGQGYRLNTEAFF
- TRBJ1-4 - TRBV5-3 TGTGCCAGCCCGCTCGAAAGGTCTAATGAAAAACTGTTTTTT CASPLERSNEKLFF